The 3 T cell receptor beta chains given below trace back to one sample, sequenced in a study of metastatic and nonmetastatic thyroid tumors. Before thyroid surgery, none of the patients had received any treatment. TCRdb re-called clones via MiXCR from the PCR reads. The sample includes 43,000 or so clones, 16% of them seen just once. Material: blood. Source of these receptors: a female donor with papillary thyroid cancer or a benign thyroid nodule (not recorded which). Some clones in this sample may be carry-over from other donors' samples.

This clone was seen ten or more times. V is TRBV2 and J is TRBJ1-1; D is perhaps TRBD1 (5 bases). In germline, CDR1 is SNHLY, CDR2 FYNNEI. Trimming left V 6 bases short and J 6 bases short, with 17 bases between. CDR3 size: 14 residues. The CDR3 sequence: CASSELSGDSEAFF. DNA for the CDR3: TGTGCCAGCAGCGAATTATCGGGGGACTCTGAAGCTTTCTTT.

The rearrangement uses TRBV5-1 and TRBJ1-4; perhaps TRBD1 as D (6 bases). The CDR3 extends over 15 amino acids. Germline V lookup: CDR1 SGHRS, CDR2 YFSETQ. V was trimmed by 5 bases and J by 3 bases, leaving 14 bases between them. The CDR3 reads CASSLMGAANEKLFF. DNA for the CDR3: TGCGCCAGCAGTTTGATGGGGGCTGCTAATGAAAAACTGTTTTTT.

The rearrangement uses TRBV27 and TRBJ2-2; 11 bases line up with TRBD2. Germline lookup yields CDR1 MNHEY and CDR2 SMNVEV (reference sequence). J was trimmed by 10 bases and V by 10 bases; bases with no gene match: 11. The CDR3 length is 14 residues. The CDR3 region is CAIAGGSDAVELFF. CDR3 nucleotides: TGTGCCATAGCGGGAGGGTCGGACGCCGTGGAGCTGTTTTTT.